This T cell receptor beta chain came from a study of shared clonotypes between healthy human individuals. In the case of this clone: Its antigen remains unidentified.

Several immunoSEQ plates received, in even portions, the genomic DNA of each subset. Clones were sequenced by immunoSEQ multiplex PCR, and TCRdb holds only the in-frame ones, with some missing. The table has roughly 500,000 clones, 90% to 96% seen once; the top ten hold 0.06%. Per the germline V gene, CDR1 is SGHAT and CDR2 is FQNNGV. The CDR3 consists of 16 residues. V gave up 3 bases and J gave up 6 bases; unmatched junction bases: 6. General observations from the study: Across subsets, estimated richness was generally greater for naive than for memory populations. Generation probability values for non-shared clonotypes were lower than those for clonotypes shared by all four donors. Represented diversity (both genetic and exposure-history) was limited by the small number of donors.

The specimen sequenced was naive CD4+ T cells sorted from blood. Described subset: CD45RA+ positively selected. This chain connects TRBV11-2 to TRBJ2-1; TRBD1 aligns across 12 bases. This clonotype originated in a woman between 25 and 40 years old in good health. CDR3 DNA: TGTGCCAGCAGCTTTCACGGGACAGGGGGCCGCAATGAGCAGTTCTTC. This codes for CASSFHGTGGRNEQFF.